In its sample, the clone carrying this TCR beta chain was seen many times. Its antigen is unknown. The data were obtained in a study of identical twins. Study-level points and caveats: Donors were not followed over many years; analysis was cross-sectional.

V lost 7 bases to trimming and J lost 7 bases, with 11 bases between them. The CDR3 consists of 12 residues. TCRdb fed the 5' RACE reads into MiXCR, producing one record per CDR3 protein. The sample lists approximately 300,000 distinct CDR3 sequences, more than 8% occurring once. The data were also submitted as part of a second study, on yellow fever vaccine responses in identical twins.

The receptor was derived from a woman aged 18 to 35 in good health. The specimen was CD8+ T cells sorted from blood. V is TRBV12-3 or TRBV12-4 and J is TRBJ2-1; D might be TRBD1 (5 bases). The CDR3 sequence: CASNPGINEQFF. The CDR3 DNA follows: TGTGCCAGCAACCCAGGGATAAATGAGCAGTTCTTC.